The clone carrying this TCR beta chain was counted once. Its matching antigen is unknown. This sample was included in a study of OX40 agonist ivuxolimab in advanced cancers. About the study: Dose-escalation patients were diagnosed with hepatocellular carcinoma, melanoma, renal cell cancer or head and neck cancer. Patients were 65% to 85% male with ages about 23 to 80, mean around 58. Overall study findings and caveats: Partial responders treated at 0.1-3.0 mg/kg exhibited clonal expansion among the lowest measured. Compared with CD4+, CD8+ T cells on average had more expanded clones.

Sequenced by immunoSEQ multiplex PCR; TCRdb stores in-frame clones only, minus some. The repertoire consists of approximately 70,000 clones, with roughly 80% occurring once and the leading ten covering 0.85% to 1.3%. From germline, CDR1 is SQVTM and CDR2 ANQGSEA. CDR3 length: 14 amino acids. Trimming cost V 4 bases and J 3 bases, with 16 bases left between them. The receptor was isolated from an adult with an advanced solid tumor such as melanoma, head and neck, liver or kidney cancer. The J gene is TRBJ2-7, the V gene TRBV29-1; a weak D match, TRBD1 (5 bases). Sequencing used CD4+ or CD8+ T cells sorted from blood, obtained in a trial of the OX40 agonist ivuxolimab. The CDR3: CSVVPRVGNYEQYF. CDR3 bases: TGCAGCGTTGTTCCCAGGGTGGGTAACTACGAGCAGTACTTC.